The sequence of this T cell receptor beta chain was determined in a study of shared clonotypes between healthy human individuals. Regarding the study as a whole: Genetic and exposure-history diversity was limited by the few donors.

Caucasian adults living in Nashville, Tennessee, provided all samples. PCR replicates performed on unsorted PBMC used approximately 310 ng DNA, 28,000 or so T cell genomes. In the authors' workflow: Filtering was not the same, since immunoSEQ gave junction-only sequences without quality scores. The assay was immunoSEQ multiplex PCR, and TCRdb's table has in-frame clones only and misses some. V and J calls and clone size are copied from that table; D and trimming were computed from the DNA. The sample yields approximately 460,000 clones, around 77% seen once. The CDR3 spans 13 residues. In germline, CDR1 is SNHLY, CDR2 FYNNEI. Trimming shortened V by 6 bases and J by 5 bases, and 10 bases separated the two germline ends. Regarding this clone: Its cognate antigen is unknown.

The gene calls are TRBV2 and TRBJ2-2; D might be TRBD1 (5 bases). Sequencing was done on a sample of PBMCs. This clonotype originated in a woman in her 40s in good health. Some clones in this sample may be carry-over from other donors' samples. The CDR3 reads CASSPGRTGELFF. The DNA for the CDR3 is TGTGCCAGCAGCCCAGGGCGAACCGGGGAGCTGTTTTTT. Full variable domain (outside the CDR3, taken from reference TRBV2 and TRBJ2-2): EPEVTQTPSHQVTQMGQEVILRCVPISNHLYFYWYRQILGQKVEFLVSFYNNEISEKSEIFDDQFSVERPDGSNFTLKIRSTKLEDSAMYFCASSPGRTGELFFGEGSRLTVL.